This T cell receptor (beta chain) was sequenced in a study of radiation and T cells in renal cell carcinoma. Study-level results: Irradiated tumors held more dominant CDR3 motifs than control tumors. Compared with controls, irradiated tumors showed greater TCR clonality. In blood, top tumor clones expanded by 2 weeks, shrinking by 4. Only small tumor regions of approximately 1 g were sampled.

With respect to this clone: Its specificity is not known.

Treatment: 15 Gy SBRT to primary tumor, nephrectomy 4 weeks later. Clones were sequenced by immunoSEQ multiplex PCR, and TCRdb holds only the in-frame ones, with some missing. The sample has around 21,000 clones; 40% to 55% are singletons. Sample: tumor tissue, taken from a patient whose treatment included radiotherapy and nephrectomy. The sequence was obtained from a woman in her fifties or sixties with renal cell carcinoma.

The CDR3 sequence is CASSSSKGAFYEQYF. DNA of the CDR3: TGTGCCAGCAGCTCTAGCAAGGGAGCGTTCTACGAGCAGTACTTC. This chain links TRBV7-9 with TRBJ2-7; D might be TRBD2 (5 bases). Germline V gene data show CDR1 as SEHNR and CDR2 as FQNEAQ (reference sequence). Between the trimmed V and J ends, which lost 4 bases and 3 bases, there was a span of 16 bases. The CDR3 is 15 amino acids.